Sequencing of this T cell receptor (beta chain) was carried out in a study of T cell repertoires in cytomegalovirus infection (dated by TCRdb to 2018 to 2020). Describing the broader study: Donor HLA type was relevant to the analysis, because carriage of CMV infection together with the matching HLA type was indicated by public TCR beta signatures.

The instrument was an Illumina HiSeq 1500. In TCRdb, the public reads were trimmed at Q25 with fastp and aligned with MiXCR, with productive beta chains retained. Each CDR3 protein appears once, grouped with its most common genes and DNA. The sample table holds about 260,000 distinct CDR3 sequences, of which less than 9.5% were seen once. Of the sample, about 16% is held by the ten largest clones. With regard to this clonotype: The specificity of this receptor is unknown. No qualities accompany the bases; no much larger clone lies one base away.

The CDR3, cysteine through phenylalanine, is 16 amino acids long. Of all the DNA, just the CDR3 is kept, 48 bases in frame from base 1. Based on the germline V gene, the CDR1 and CDR2 sequences are SGHTA and FQGNSA. From V the trimming removes 2 bases and from J it removes 5 bases, while the gene matches leave 10 bases of the junction unaccounted for. General conclusions and limits of the study: Carriers of CMV infection plus the relevant HLA type were discriminated by the cumulative frequency of public TCR beta family members in the study cohort and in an independent approximately 340-donor cohort. The ex vivo response was dominated by HLA-C-restricted CMV-specific TCR beta clonotypes, which also provided the single most frequent clonotype in two of eight donors.

The origin of this receptor is a human donor in good health (CMV status not recorded). Some clones in this sample may be carry-over from other donors' samples. The sequence is built from TRBV7-2 and TRBJ1-1; TRBD1 aligns with 8 central bases. Sequencing was carried out using PBMCs. CDR3 loop: CASSLRAGTGRTEAFF. The DNA reads TGTGCCAGCAGCTTAAGAGCCGGGACAGGAAGAACTGAAGCTTTCTTT.